This T cell receptor (beta chain) was profiled in a study of T cell responses to AZD1222 COVID-19 vaccine. Study results and caveats: Seropositive status at baseline applied to only a handful of AZD1222 recipients. Spike-specific TCR breadth and depth rose after two AZD1222 doses. Most donors were white British and more were female, and clonal diversity was possibly underestimated.

Regarding this clone: The target antigen is unknown.

Germline V gives CDR1 SGDLS, CDR2 YYNGEE. V lost 0 bases and J lost 10; bases outside the gene matches: 4. This CDR3 spans 13 amino acids. Sequenced by immunoSEQ multiplex PCR; TCRdb stores in-frame clones only, minus some. The data show 75,000 to 90,000 clones, approximately 91% seen once. The TCR originated in an adult in good health. The chain links TRBV9 to TRBJ2-1; 7 nucleotides match TRBD2. This specimen was peripheral blood, taken on day 0 of AZD1222 vaccination. DNA for the CDR3: TGTGCCAGCAGCGTAGATCAACTAGCGGAGCAGTTCTTC. The encoded protein is CASSVDQLAEQFF.